This TCR beta chain was recovered during a study of long-term antiretroviral therapy in people with HIV. Study outcomes and limitations: Dominating the repertoire at all time points were the clones that expanded before ART.

About this clone itself: The antigen remains unidentified.

Investigators performed immunoSEQ version v3.0 at survey level. The data were produced by immunoSEQ multiplex PCR, yet TCRdb's version contains in-frame clones alone and is incomplete. The sample has roughly 20,000 clones; roughly 85% are singletons. CDR3 length: 17 amino acids. V was pared by 1 base and J by 7 bases, with 19 bases between. Per the germline V gene, CDR1 is SEHNR and CDR2 is FQNEAQ (reference sequence). For each donor, at least one pre-ART and at least two post-ART PBMC samples were available. Specimens carried roughly 0.95-10 million cryopreserved PBMC before DNA extraction. V and J are TRBV7-9 and TRBJ1-4; tentatively, D is TRBD1 (6 bases). The specimen was unsorted PBMCs, collected 4.1 years after starting antiretroviral therapy. The receptor comes from a woman aged 40 to 49 with HIV. The CDR3 coding sequence is TGTGCCAGCAGCTTAGGGTGGACCCACGGGGGCGGTGAAAAACTGTTTTTT. Translated, it gives CASSLGWTHGGGEKLFF.